What follows are 24 T cell receptor beta chains derived from one specimen sequenced in a study of blood T cells in healthy people across ages. A second about 6 to 11 cycle PCR used barcoded and J-beta primers. In TCRdb, the 5' RACE reads were re-called with MiXCR into one record per CDR3 protein. Of hundreds of thousands of distinct CDR3 sequences listed, 55% to 70% are singletons. The sequencing sample was made of blood. All receptors come from a man under 40 in good health.

In its sample, this clonotype was seen a few times. The rearrangement links TRBV18 to TRBJ2-1; D call uncertain. CDR3 size: 15 residues. Deletions cut 3 bases from V and 0 bases from J, with 9 bases between. CDR1 KGHSH and CDR2 LQKENI come from the germline V gene. The CDR3 here is CASSPIGSSYNEQFF. CDR3 nucleotides: TGTGCCAGCTCACCGATAGGGTCCTCCTACAATGAGCAGTTCTTC.

As to this clonotype: Germline is not matched at one junction end, which may reflect a read error. The chain carries TRBV10-3 and TRBJ2-7, with D perhaps given as TRBD1 or TRBD2 (6 bases each). Germline V CDR1 and CDR2: ENHRY, SYGVKD. The CDR3 has 14 residues. The CDR3 sequence: CAICEGGRSYEQYF. The CDR3 region has the DNA TGTGCCATCTGTGAGGGGGGTAGGTCCTACGAGCAGTACTTC.

The genes are TRBV20-1 and TRBJ2-5; D may be TRBD2 (6 bases). V was cut by 8 bases and J by 5 bases, with 24 bases left in between. Germline loops: CDR1 DFQATT, CDR2 SNEGSKA (reference sequence). The CDR3 is made up of 15 amino acids. The CDR3 region has the DNA TGCAGTCCGACCCCGGATCGTGAGGGGAGGGAGACCCAGTACTTC. This translates into CSPTPDREGRETQYF.

The chain links TRBV5-6 to TRBJ1-1; D perhaps matches TRBD1 (5 bases). Germline CDR1 reads SGHDT; CDR2 reads YYEEEE. The CDR3 consists of 14 residues. Trimming removed 1 base at V and 6 bases at J, with 13 bases between. The CDR3 loop is CASSLRGDDSEAFF. The CDR3 region has the DNA TGTGCCAGCAGCTTGAGAGGGGATGATTCTGAAGCTTTCTTT.

This rearrangement joins TRBV7-2 to TRBJ2-7, with no clear D. With 1 base removed from V and 7 bases from J, the gap between germline ends came to 11 bases. This CDR3 is 13 amino acids long. Germline V CDR1 and CDR2: SGHTA, FQGNSA. The CDR3 region has the DNA TGTGCCAGCAGCTTAGTAGGGTTCGATGAGCAGTACTTC. Amino acids: CASSLVGFDEQYF.

V and J are TRBV20-1 and TRBJ2-1; 13 nucleotides agree with TRBD2. The ends lost 3 bases at V and 14 bases at J; junction bases unmatched: 10. The CDR3 covers 14 residues. CDR1 is DFQATT and CDR2 is SNEGSKA in the germline V gene (reference sequence). The CDR3 reads CSARGGLAGDEKFF. The CDR3 nucleotides are TGCAGTGCTAGGGGCGGACTAGCGGGAGACGAGAAGTTCTTC.

The chain employs TRBV20-1 and TRBJ2-4; D ambiguous. The CDR3 has 16 residues. Germline CDR1 reads DFQATT; CDR2 reads SNEGSKA (reference sequence). The germline V and J ends were trimmed by 0 bases and 0 bases, with 12 bases remaining between them. CDR3: CSARDQASVAKNIQYF. CDR3 DNA: TGCAGTGCTAGAGATCAGGCCTCCGTAGCCAAAAACATTCAGTACTTC.

The chain links TRBV12-3 or TRBV12-4 to TRBJ1-5, with D perhaps matching TRBD1 (6 bases). V lost 1 base to trimming and J lost 2 bases, with 12 bases between them. The CDR3 covers 16 residues. This CDR3 is CASSLGGAGGNQPQHF. For the CDR3, the DNA is TGTGCCAGCAGTTTAGGGGGGGCAGGGGGCAATCAGCCCCAGCATTTT.

The V gene is TRBV7-2, the J gene TRBJ2-5; a possible D gene is TRBD2 (6 bases). V shed 0 bases and J shed 5 bases, with 16 bases lying between them. This CDR3 comprises 16 residues. The V gene's germline CDR1 is SGHTA and CDR2 FQGNSA. The CDR3 loop is CASSLALAPEGETQYF. Written as DNA, the CDR3 is TGTGCCAGCAGCTTAGCACTAGCCCCGGAGGGGGAGACCCAGTACTTC. Based on the CDR3 plus reference TRBV7-2 and TRBJ2-5, the full variable domain is GAGVSQSPSNKVTEKGKDVELRCDPISGHTALYWYRQSLGQGLEFLIYFQGNSAPDKSGLPSDRFSAERTGGSVSTLTIQRTQQEDSAVYLCASSLALAPEGETQYFGPGTRLLVL.

This chain joins TRBV7-2 and TRBJ1-2, with TRBD1 as a possible D gene (6 bases). V gave up 4 bases and J gave up 12 bases, with 15 bases separating them. In germline, CDR1 is SGHTA, CDR2 FQGNSA. There are 12 residues in the CDR3. In nucleotides, the CDR3 is TGTGCCAGCAGCTCGAGACAGGCGGCTCACACCTTC. It is translated as CASSSRQAAHTF. The entire variable domain, with the rest obtained from reference TRBV7-2 and TRBJ1-2, is as follows: GAGVSQSPSNKVTEKGKDVELRCDPISGHTALYWYRQSLGQGLEFLIYFQGNSAPDKSGLPSDRFSAERTGGSVSTLTIQRTQQEDSAVYLCASSSRQAAHTFGSGTRLTVV.

This rearrangement joins TRBV6-1 to TRBJ2-3; TRBD2 agrees at 11 bases. Germline CDR1 MNHNS, CDR2 SASEGT. V was pared by 1 base and J by 4 bases, with 1 base of the junction left unmatched. The CDR3 consists of 15 residues. CDR3 region: CASSEDSGGADTQYF. The CDR3 DNA is TGTGCCAGCAGTGAAGATAGCGGGGGGGCAGATACGCAGTATTTT.

This chain joins TRBV5-5 and TRBJ2-5; D is possibly TRBD2 (7 bases). This CDR3 spans 15 amino acids. The germline V gene encodes CDR1 SGHKS and CDR2 YYEKEE (reference sequence). V was cut by 2 bases and J by 3 bases, with 14 bases left in between. The CDR3 nucleotides read TGTGCCAGCAGCTTACAGGGAGGGAAGAAAGAGACCCAGTACTTC. Encoded protein: CASSLQGGKKETQYF. The variable domain in full, with the rest retrieved from reference TRBV5-5 and TRBJ2-5, is DAGVTQSPTHLIKTRGQQVTLRCSPISGHKSVSWYQQVLGQGPQFIFQYYEKEERGRGNFPDRFSARQFPNYSSELNVNALLLGDSALYLCASSLQGGKKETQYFGPGTRLLVL.

The V call is TRBV6-5, the J call TRBJ2-5; 7 bases map to TRBD1. Germline values: CDR1 MNHEY, CDR2 SVGAGI. The trim removed 5 bases at V and 8 bases at J, leaving 8 bases unmatched. The CDR3 is 13 amino acids. The CDR3 loop reads CASSTTTGFTQYF. Written as DNA, the CDR3 is TGTGCCAGCAGTACAACGACAGGGTTCACCCAGTACTTC.

This clonotype was seen a few times. The CDR3 region is CSATNRDRVGAEQYF. DNA of the CDR3: TGCAGTGCTACGAATCGGGACAGGGTGGGCGCCGAGCAGTACTTC. This chain links TRBV20-1 with TRBJ2-7, with 9 positions matching TRBD1. The V gene's germline CDR1 is DFQATT and CDR2 SNEGSKA (reference sequence). This CDR3 contains 15 residues. With V trimmed by 4 bases and J by 6 bases, 13 bases remained unmatched.

The gene calls are TRBV9 and TRBJ1-2, with D unclear. Trimming shortened V by 2 bases and J by 4 bases, and 9 bases separated the two germline ends. This CDR3 has 13 amino acids. In germline, CDR1 is SGDLS, CDR2 YYNGEE. Here the CDR3 DNA reads TGTGCCAGCAGCGTCTCGGTCTCCTATGGCTACACCTTC. Protein product: CASSVSVSYGYTF.

The chain employs TRBV20-1 and TRBJ1-1, with 7 bases fitting TRBD1. Losses at the gene ends were 6 bases for V and 4 bases for J; bases not matched to a gene: 11. The CDR3 sequence is 14 residues long. Germline V gene data show CDR1 as DFQATT and CDR2 as SNEGSKA (reference sequence). In DNA form, the CDR3 reads TGCAGTGCCAGGTCTGGGACAGTCAGCACTGAAGCTTTCTTT. It yields the protein CSARSGTVSTEAFF.

This clonotype was detected only a few times. The rearrangement links TRBV6-5 to TRBJ2-7; TRBD1 matches at 8 bases. Trimming cost V 5 bases and J 4 bases; bases outside gene matches: 7. Germline-derived CDR1 and CDR2 are MNHEY and SVGAGI. The CDR3 runs 14 residues. The DNA of the CDR3 is TGTGCCAGCAGTACCGGGACAGGTCAGTACGAGCAGTACTTC. Protein product: CASSTGTGQYEQYF.

The genes are TRBV7-2 and TRBJ1-1; D gene uncertain. Germline CDR1 SGHTA, CDR2 FQGNSA. Trimming removed 1 base from V and 3 bases from J, with 6 bases in between. The CDR3 contains 13 residues. The CDR3 spells CASSLEVDTEAFF. CDR3 in DNA: TGTGCCAGCAGCTTAGAGGTTGACACTGAAGCTTTCTTT. Combining the CDR3 with reference TRBV7-2 and TRBJ1-1 gives the whole variable domain GAGVSQSPSNKVTEKGKDVELRCDPISGHTALYWYRQSLGQGLEFLIYFQGNSAPDKSGLPSDRFSAERTGGSVSTLTIQRTQQEDSAVYLCASSLEVDTEAFFGQGTRLTVV.

The chain combines TRBV5-5 with TRBJ1-1; TRBD1 is a possible D gene (5 bases). The CDR3 loop spans 13 amino acids. V gave up 6 bases and J gave up 0 bases, with 9 bases separating them. Germline V gene data show CDR1 as SGHKS and CDR2 as YYEKEE (reference sequence). This chain's CDR3 is CASNPGLNTEAFF. The DNA of the CDR3 is TGTGCCAGCAACCCGGGGCTGAACACTGAAGCTTTCTTT. The whole variable domain, filled in from reference TRBV5-5 and TRBJ1-1, reads DAGVTQSPTHLIKTRGQQVTLRCSPISGHKSVSWYQQVLGQGPQFIFQYYEKEERGRGNFPDRFSARQFPNYSSELNVNALLLGDSALYLCASNPGLNTEAFFGQGTRLTVV.

For the CDR3, the DNA is TGCAGTGCTAGAGATGTTAATACGCAGTATTTT. Residues: CSARDVNTQYF. V gene TRBV20-1 combines with J gene TRBJ2-3; D is undetermined. Germline lookup yields CDR1 DFQATT and CDR2 SNEGSKA (reference sequence). V shed 0 bases and J shed 7 bases, with 5 bases lying between them. The CDR3 loop spans 11 amino acids.

This clonotype was found a few times. This chain's CDR3 is CASSTGGRETQYF. The CDR3 DNA is TGCGCCAGCAGCACAGGGGGGAGAGAGACCCAGTACTTC. The chain carries TRBV5-1 and TRBJ2-5; 8 bases align to TRBD1. V trimming: 4 bases; J trimming: 4 bases; junction bases outside the gene matches: 3. The V gene's germline CDR1 is SGHRS and CDR2 YFSETQ. The CDR3 is 13 amino acids.

The CDR3 loop is CASRGQITYGYTF. The CDR3 nucleotides read TGTGCCAGCAGAGGACAGATTACCTATGGCTACACCTTC. The J gene is TRBJ1-2, the V gene TRBV6-5; D might be TRBD1 (6 bases). The CDR3 loop spans 13 amino acids. The ends were cut back, 6 bases at V and 4 bases at J, with 12 bases in the middle. The germline gives CDR1 MNHEY, CDR2 SVGAGI.

V gene TRBV30 combines with J gene TRBJ1-2; D remains ambiguous. Germline-derived CDR1 and CDR2 are GTSNPN and SVGIG (reference sequence). Trimming removed 7 bases at V and 5 bases at J, with 8 bases between. CDR3 length equals 10 residues. DNA for the CDR3: TGTGCCTCCGGGATATATGGCTACACCTTC. It translates to CASGIYGYTF.

The rearrangement links TRBV2 to TRBJ2-1; the match to TRBD1 covers 8 bases. This CDR3 is built from 16 residues. With V trimmed by 5 bases and J by 4 bases, 10 bases remained unmatched. Germline V lookup: CDR1 SNHLY, CDR2 FYNNEI. The CDR3: CASSPILDREYNEQFF. DNA of the CDR3: TGTGCCAGCAGTCCGATTCTGGACAGGGAGTACAATGAGCAGTTCTTC.